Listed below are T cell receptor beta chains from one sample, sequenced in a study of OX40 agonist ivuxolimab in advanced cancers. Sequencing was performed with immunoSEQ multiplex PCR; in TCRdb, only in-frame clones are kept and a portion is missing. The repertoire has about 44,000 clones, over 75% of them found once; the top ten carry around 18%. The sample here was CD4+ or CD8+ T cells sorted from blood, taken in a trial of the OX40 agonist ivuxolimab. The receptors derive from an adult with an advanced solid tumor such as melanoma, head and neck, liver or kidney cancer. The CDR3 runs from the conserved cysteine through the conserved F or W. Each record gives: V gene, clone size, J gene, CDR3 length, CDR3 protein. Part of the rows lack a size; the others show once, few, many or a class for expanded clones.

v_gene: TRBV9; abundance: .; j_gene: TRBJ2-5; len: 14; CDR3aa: CASSMGTERETQYF
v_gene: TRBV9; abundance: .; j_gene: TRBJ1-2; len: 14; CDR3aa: CASSVAGTGHGYTF
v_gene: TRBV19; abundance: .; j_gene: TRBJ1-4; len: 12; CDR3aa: CASSISTDKLFF
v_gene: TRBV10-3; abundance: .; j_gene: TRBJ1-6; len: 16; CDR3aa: CAISEGRALGSSPLHF
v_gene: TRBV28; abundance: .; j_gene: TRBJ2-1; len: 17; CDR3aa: CASSVYSPTGIGNEQFF
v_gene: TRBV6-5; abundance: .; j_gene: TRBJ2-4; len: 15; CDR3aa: CASSYRGREKNIQYF
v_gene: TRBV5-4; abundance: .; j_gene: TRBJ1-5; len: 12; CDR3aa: CASSTQGQPQHF
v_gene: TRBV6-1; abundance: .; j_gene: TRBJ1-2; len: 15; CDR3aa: CASSALWGDRDGYTF
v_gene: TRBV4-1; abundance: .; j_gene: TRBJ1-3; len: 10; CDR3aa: CASSGNTIYF
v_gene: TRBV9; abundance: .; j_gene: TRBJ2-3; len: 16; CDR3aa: CASSGDYLFATDTQYF
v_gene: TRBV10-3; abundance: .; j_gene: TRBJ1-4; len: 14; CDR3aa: CAISTGLTNEKLFF
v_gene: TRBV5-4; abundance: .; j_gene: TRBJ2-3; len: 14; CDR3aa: CASSPPFPGDTQYF
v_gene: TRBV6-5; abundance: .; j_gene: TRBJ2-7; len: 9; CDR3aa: CAGGYEQYF
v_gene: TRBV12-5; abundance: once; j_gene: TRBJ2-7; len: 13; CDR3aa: CASGLTVTYEQYF
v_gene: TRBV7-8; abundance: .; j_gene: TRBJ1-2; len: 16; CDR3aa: CASSLESIDPLYGYTF
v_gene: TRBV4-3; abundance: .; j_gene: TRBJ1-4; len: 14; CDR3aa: CASSTGQGNEKLFF
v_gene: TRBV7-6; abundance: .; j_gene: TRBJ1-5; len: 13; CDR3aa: CASSFGLNQPQHF
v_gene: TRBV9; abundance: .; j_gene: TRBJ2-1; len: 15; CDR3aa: CASSVGSDRYNEQFF
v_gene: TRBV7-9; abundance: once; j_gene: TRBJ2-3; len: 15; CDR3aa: CASSLRRTSTDTQYF
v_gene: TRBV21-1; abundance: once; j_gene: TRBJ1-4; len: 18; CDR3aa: CAIKGVLTCLATNEKLFF
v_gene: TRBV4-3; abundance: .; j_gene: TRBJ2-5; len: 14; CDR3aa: CASSQELGRETQYF
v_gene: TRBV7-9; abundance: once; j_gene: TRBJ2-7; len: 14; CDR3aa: CASSLLGGGYEQYF
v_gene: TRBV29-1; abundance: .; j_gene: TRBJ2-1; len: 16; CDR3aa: CSIPPRGTGGQNEQFF
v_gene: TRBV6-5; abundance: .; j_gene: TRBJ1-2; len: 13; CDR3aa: CASTPGGANGYTF
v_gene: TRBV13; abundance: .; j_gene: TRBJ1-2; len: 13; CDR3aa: CASFQGASYGYTF
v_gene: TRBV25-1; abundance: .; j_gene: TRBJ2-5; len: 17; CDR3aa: CASSEYGSGGEGETQYF
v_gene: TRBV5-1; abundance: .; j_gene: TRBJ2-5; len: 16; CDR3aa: CASRPMSGGPQETQYF
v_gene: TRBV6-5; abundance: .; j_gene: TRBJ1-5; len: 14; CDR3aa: CASSGGLSNQPQHF
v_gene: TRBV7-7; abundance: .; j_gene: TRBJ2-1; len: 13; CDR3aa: CASSLSGLNEQFF
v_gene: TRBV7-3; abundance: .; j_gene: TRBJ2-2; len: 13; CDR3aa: CASSGDDTGELFF
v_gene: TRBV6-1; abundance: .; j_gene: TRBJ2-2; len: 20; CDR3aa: CASSEPRLRLPTPGKWELFF
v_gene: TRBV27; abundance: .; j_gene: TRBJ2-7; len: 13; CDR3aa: CASSLRGYYEQYF
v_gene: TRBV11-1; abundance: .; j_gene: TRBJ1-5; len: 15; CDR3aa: CASSFGRGGNQPQHF
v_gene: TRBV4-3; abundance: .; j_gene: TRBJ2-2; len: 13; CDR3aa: CASSQLQGGELFF
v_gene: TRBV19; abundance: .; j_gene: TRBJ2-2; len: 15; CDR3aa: CASRSRGISTGELFF
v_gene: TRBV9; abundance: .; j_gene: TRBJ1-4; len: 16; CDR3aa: CASSVEGGPRNEKLFF
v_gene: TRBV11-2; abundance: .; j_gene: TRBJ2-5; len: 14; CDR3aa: CASSLGDGEETQYF
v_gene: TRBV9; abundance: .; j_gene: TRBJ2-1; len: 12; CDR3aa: CASGTGYNEQFF
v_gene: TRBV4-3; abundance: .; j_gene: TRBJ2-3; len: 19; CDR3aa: CASSQDFHPGGGLTDTQYF
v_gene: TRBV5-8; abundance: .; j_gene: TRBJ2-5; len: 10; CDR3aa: CASSFGAQYF
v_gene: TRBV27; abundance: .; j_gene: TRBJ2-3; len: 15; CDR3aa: CASRPGTVRTDTQYF
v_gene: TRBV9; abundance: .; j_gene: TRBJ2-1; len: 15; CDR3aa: CASSVARGGGNEQFF
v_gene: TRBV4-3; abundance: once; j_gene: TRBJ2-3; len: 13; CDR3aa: CASSPPSGNTQYF
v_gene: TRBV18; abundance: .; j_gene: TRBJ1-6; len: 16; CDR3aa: CASSPPTGGGGSPLHF